The T cell receptor (beta chain) described here comes from a study of T-cell reconstitution after alpha-beta-depleted transplantation in children (dated by TCRdb to the mid-2010s). For the study in its entirety: The study quantitatively tracked T-cell immune reconstitution after TCRalphabeta/CD19-depleted allogeneic hematopoietic cell transplantation in children using TCR repertoire profiling.

In the paper's terms, the treatment or condition label means: allogeneic hematopoietic cell transplantation with graft depleted of TCRalphabeta T cells and CD19 B cells. The children who served as transplant recipients had been given grafts of TCRalphabeta/CD19-depleted allogeneic hematopoietic cells. The full study reports these points: The high TCRbeta diversity at day 60 in some patients was ascribed to recipient T cells and intrathymic progenitors that had survived conditioning. Hyperexpanded clone frequencies declined over subsequent months; after one year, T-cell counts and TCRbeta diversity were mostly attributed to newly produced T cells. Apparently early alphabetaT-cell count recovery about two months after transplant reportedly relied on only several hundred rapidly expanded clones derived from non-depleted graft cells.

Trimming accounts for 1 base at V and 1 base at J, while the number of junction bases matched to no gene is 11. The germline V gene (reference sequence) yields DFQATT for CDR1 and SNEGSKA for CDR2. The CDR3 contains 17 residues, cysteine and phenylalanine counted. Here the CDR3 DNA is all that survives: 51 bases in frame from base 1. Libraries came from PCR. Instrument used: Illumina HiSeq 2500. TCR libraries were prepared with molecular barcoding, using unique molecular identifiers to normalize TCRbeta repertoire quantification. TCRdb reworked the public reads: Q25 trimming with fastp, MiXCR clone assembly, productive beta chains retained. Under each unique CDR3 protein, matching rows form one entry showing the most common genes and DNA. The sample records about 180,000 distinct CDR3 sequences, approximately 12% of which are singletons. The ten largest clones capture less than 15% of the sample. This clonotype was counted many times. What antigen it recognizes has not been identified. Base qualities were left out, and no much larger clone turns up one base away.

This TCR derives from a boy aged 2 to 9 with acute myeloid leukemia, due to receive a stem cell transplant. Sequences were derived from PBMCs, sampled before TCRalphabeta/CD19-depleted stem cell transplant. This sequence uses TRBV20-1 and TRBJ1-1; 8 of the junction bases match TRBD1. The CDR3 is CSARGWSQGATNTEAFF. The nucleotides are TGCAGTGCTAGAGGATGGAGCCAGGGGGCTACGAACACTGAAGCTTTCTTT.